What follows are 16 T cell receptor beta chains derived from one specimen sequenced in a study of Graves' ophthalmopathy and Graves' hyperthyroidism. Amplifying from RNA transcripts, the study obtained TCR beta CDR3 regions. HTBI-primed first-round RT-PCR preceded second-round multiplex PCR. TCRdb reprocessed the multiplex PCR reads via MiXCR and lists one record per CDR3 protein. The sample lists just over 400,000 distinct CDR3 sequences; about 21% were seen once. Specimen: peripheral blood. These receptors all come from a young woman with stable Graves' hyperthyroidism.

The rearrangement uses TRBV7-2 and TRBJ2-7; TRBD2 aligns across 7 bases. The ends lost 2 bases at V and 3 bases at J; junction bases unmatched: 7. Germline V gene data show CDR1 as SGHTA and CDR2 as FQGNSA. This CDR3 contains 15 residues. CDR3 sequence: CASSLNRASGYEQYF. The CDR3 DNA sequence: TGTGCCAGCAGCTTAAACCGGGCTAGCGGCTACGAGCAGTACTTC.

This clonotype was detected many times. The CDR3 nucleotides are TGCAGTGCTAGAATGGGGGGTGGGAATCAGCCCCAGCATTTT. Its translation: CSARMGGGNQPQHF. The rearrangement links TRBV20-1 to TRBJ1-5, with D maybe TRBD1 (5 bases). CDR3 length: 14 amino acids. Germline CDR1 DFQATT, CDR2 SNEGSKA (reference sequence). The V end lost 2 bases, the J end lost 4 bases, and 12 bases lay between the germline ends.

Remarks on this clonotype: Since no conserved phenylalanine or tryptophan closes the CDR3, a read error is the likely cause. The chain carries TRBV7-9 and TRBJ1-1; D gene ambiguous. V was trimmed by 0 bases and J by 0 bases, leaving 8 bases between them. Germline V CDR1 and CDR2: SEHNR, FQNEAQ (reference sequence). CDR3 length: 15 residues. The CDR3 protein is CASSLAFGVNTEAFV. The CDR3 DNA follows: TGTGCCAGCAGCTTAGCTTTTGGAGTGAACACTGAAGCTTTCGTT.

This clonotype was found many times. CDR3 nucleotide sequence: TGCAGTGCTAGGGGGCCATCTTACGAGCAGTACTTC. Its translation is CSARGPSYEQYF. This chain uses TRBV20-1 with TRBJ2-7; D may be TRBD1 (5 bases). The germline V gene has CDR1 DFQATT and CDR2 SNEGSKA (reference sequence). The V end lost 3 bases, the J end lost 4 bases, and 10 bases lay between the germline ends. This CDR3 contains 12 residues.

The rearrangement links TRBV27 to TRBJ2-3; D is ambiguous. With 7 bases removed from V and 2 bases from J, the gap between germline ends came to 10 bases. Germline V gene sequence: CDR1 MNHEY, CDR2 SMNVEV (reference sequence). CDR3 length equals 13 residues. The CDR3 loop reads CASTPAATDTQYF. CDR3 DNA: TGTGCCAGCACCCCGGCCGCCACAGATACGCAGTATTTT.

A remark on this clonotype: This may be a read error: a much more frequent sequence differs by one nucleotide. The chain uses TRBV7-9 and TRBJ2-4; D remains ambiguous. Germline V CDR1 and CDR2: SEHNR, FQNEAQ (reference sequence). The CDR3 is made up of 14 amino acids. V lost 4 bases, J lost 3 bases, and 10 bases lay in between. CDR3 sequence reads: CASSSRQDKNIQYF. As DNA, the CDR3 is TGTGCCAGCAGCTCGCGTCAGGACAAAAACATTCAGTACTTC.

This clonotype was counted ten times or more. V and J are TRBV30 and TRBJ1-2; 8 nucleotides align to TRBD1. V trimming: 0 bases; J trimming: 7 bases; junction bases outside the gene matches: 4. The CDR3 consists of 13 residues. Per the germline V gene, CDR1 is GTSNPN and CDR2 is SVGIG (reference sequence). The CDR3 region has the DNA TGTGCCTGGAGTGTGGCAGGGGGCATTGGCTACACCTTC. Protein: CAWSVAGGIGYTF.

This chain connects TRBV20-1 to TRBJ2-7; D is unclear. From germline, CDR1 is DFQATT and CDR2 SNEGSKA (reference sequence). The CDR3 runs to 15 residues. V lost 0 bases, J lost 3 bases, and 15 bases lay in between. Here the CDR3 reads CSARDHLVGYYEQYV. CDR3 nucleotides: TGCAGTGCTAGAGATCACCTAGTTGGCTACTACGAGCAGTACGTC.

This clonotype came up many times. The genes are TRBV27 and TRBJ2-3; D might be TRBD1 (5 bases). Looked up from germline, CDR1 is MNHEY and CDR2 is SMNVEV (reference sequence). V lost 2 bases and J 2 bases, leaving 11 bases between the germline ends. The CDR3 has 15 amino acids. CDR3: CASSLSTGTTDTQYF. CDR3 DNA: TGTGCCAGCAGTTTAAGCACAGGCACCACAGATACGCAGTATTTT.

The table lists this clonotype with many counts. The V gene is TRBV12-3 or TRBV12-4, the J gene TRBJ1-5, with a possible D match to TRBD1 (5 bases). The CDR3 loop spans 14 amino acids. The V end was cut by 1 base, the J end by 2 bases, with 6 bases between. The CDR3 DNA reads as TGTGCCAGCAGTTTAGTGACAGGCAATCAGCCCCAGCATTTT. Encoded protein: CASSLVTGNQPQHF.

At least ten counts were recorded for this clonotype. The rearrangement links TRBV27 to TRBJ1-5, with D possibly matching TRBD1 (6 bases). The V gene lost 4 bases and the J gene lost 9 bases, with 13 bases spanning the gap. The CDR3 runs to 13 residues. Germline CDR1 MNHEY, CDR2 SMNVEV (reference sequence). The CDR3 DNA sequence: TGTGCCAGCAGTTCGGACAGAAGCGGGCCCCAGCATTTT. It codes for CASSSDRSGPQHF.

This clonotype was found many times. This chain uses TRBV19 with TRBJ1-1; D not resolved. V was shortened by 3 bases and J by 4 bases, with 18 bases between the two germline ends. Per germline, CDR1 LNHDA and CDR2 SQIVND (reference sequence). The CDR3 sequence is 16 residues long. CDR3 sequence: CASSMGSEGAGTEAFF. DNA of the CDR3: TGTGCCAGTAGTATGGGGTCTGAGGGCGCGGGCACTGAAGCTTTCTTT.

This clonotype appeared a few times. The V and J genes are TRBV6-1 and TRBJ2-2; no clear D. This CDR3 has 15 amino acids. Trimming shortened V by 6 bases and J by 3 bases, and 14 bases separated the two germline ends. Germline-derived CDR1 and CDR2 are MNHNS and SASEGT. DNA for the CDR3: TGTGCCAGCAGACCGCCTGGACGGTACACCGGGGAGCTGTTTTTT. Translating it yields CASRPPGRYTGELFF.

This clonotype was observed many times. The chain couples TRBV2 to TRBJ1-3; D is ambiguous. CDR1 and CDR2 (germline): SNHLY, FYNNEI. Trimming left V 6 bases short and J 0 bases short, with 15 bases between. The CDR3 runs to 16 residues. The CDR3 reads CASSHFDHFSGNTIYF. CDR3 DNA sequence: TGTGCCAGCAGCCACTTTGACCATTTCTCTGGAAACACCATATATTTT.

This clonotype has ten or more counts. V and J are TRBV6-1 and TRBJ1-5; D is ambiguous. Germline assignment: CDR1 MNHNS and CDR2 SASEGT. The CDR3 has 13 amino acids. Trimming stripped 0 bases from V and 7 bases from J, with 7 bases between. The CDR3 loop is CASSEANRQPQHF. CDR3 coding DNA: TGTGCCAGCAGTGAAGCGAACCGGCAGCCCCAGCATTTT.

The chain employs TRBV12-3 or TRBV12-4 and TRBJ1-2; D not resolved. Deletions cut 6 bases from V and 13 bases from J, with 21 bases between. The CDR3 consists of 13 residues. CDR3 coding DNA: TGTGCCAGCAGCCAAAGATTTGATGGGGAGACCACCTTC. Protein product: CASSQRFDGETTF.